Below, 27 T cell receptor beta chains from the same sample are listed, as sequenced in a study of PD-1 blockade in classical Hodgkin lymphoma. Assay used: immunoSEQ multiplex PCR; TCRdb lists only in-frame clones, some missing. The sample contains around 45,000 clones, approximately 70% of which appear only once. Each patient's relapse followed autologous stem cell transplantation, and brentuximab vedotin exposure varied. Source: peripheral blood mononuclear cells (PBMCs), taken before the second cycle of nivolumab. The receptors originated from a human donor with classical Hodgkin lymphoma.

The chain links TRBV4-3 to TRBJ1-5, with D hard to call. Trimming shortened V by 1 base and J by 5 bases, and 6 bases separated the two germline ends. The CDR3 length is 13 residues. The germline V gene has CDR1 LGHNA and CDR2 YSLEER. In DNA form, the CDR3 reads TGCGCCAGCAGCCAAGCTGAGGATCAGCCCCAGCATTTT. Translated: CASSQAEDQPQHF.

This clone showed up just once. The genes are TRBV18 and TRBJ1-1, with D unclear. Germline values: CDR1 KGHSH, CDR2 LQKENI. Trimming shortened V by 0 bases and J by 1 base, and 9 bases separated the two germline ends. The CDR3 extends over 15 amino acids. The CDR3 reads CASSPPSAENTEAFF. The CDR3 DNA follows: TGTGCCAGCTCACCACCTTCCGCTGAGAACACTGAAGCTTTCTTT.

The chain combines TRBV11-1 with TRBJ2-5, with unresolved D. Trimming took off 8 bases at V and 5 bases at J, with 12 bases between the two ends. CDR3 length equals 12 residues. Germline V gene lookup returns CDR1 SGHAT and CDR2 FQDESV (reference sequence). The CDR3 here is CASRIMGETQYF. The CDR3 nucleotides read TGTGCCAGCCGAATTATGGGGGAGACCCAGTACTTC. Based on the CDR3 plus reference TRBV11-1 and TRBJ2-5, the full variable domain is EAEVAQSPRYKITEKSQAVAFWCDPISGHATLYWYRQILGQGPELLVQFQDESVVDDSQLPKDRFSAERLKGVDSTLKIQPAELGDSAMYLCASRIMGETQYFGPGTRLLVL.

The chain links TRBV7-9 to TRBJ1-6, with TRBD1 as a possible D gene (5 bases). This CDR3 is 16 amino acids long. Looked up from germline, CDR1 is SEHNR and CDR2 is FQNEAQ (reference sequence). The germline V and J ends were trimmed by 3 bases and 7 bases, with 16 bases remaining between them. The DNA for the CDR3 is TGTGCCAGCAGCTTGGGGCAGGGAGAAGGGAATTCACCCCTCCACTTT. Its translation is CASSLGQGEGNSPLHF.

This clone was detected only a few times. CDR3 in DNA: TGTGCCAGCAGGGGACCGACGACCTATGGCTACACCTTC. This translates into CASRGPTTYGYTF. The genes are TRBV28 and TRBJ1-2, with D possibly matching TRBD1 (5 bases). Trimming removed 6 bases at V and 4 bases at J, with 12 bases between. Looked up from germline, CDR1 is MDHEN and CDR2 is SYDVKM. The CDR3 spans 13 residues.

Points on this clone: This CDR3 is also generated by other DNA sequences in the sample. The chain uses TRBV6-5 and TRBJ1-1; D uncertain. Trimming took off 2 bases at V and 4 bases at J, with 8 bases between the two ends. Germline-derived CDR1 and CDR2 are MNHEY and SVGAGI. The CDR3 runs to 13 residues. Here the CDR3 reads CASSYGLGTEAFF. CDR3 coding DNA: TGTGCCAGCAGTTACGGACTCGGCACTGAAGCTTTCTTT.

The count of this clone is one. This chain joins TRBV7-9 and TRBJ2-1; D is ambiguous. Trimming cost V 1 base and J 5 bases, with 9 bases left between them. Germline V gives CDR1 SEHNR, CDR2 FQNEAQ (reference sequence). The CDR3 runs 14 residues. The CDR3 nucleotides read TGTGCCAGCAGCTTAGAGATCCAAAACAATGAGCAGTTCTTC. This codes for CASSLEIQNNEQFF.

As DNA, the CDR3 is TGTGCCAGCAGTAAGTCAGCCAATCCCTACGAGCAGTACTTC. This gives the protein CASSKSANPYEQYF. J is TRBJ2-7 and V is TRBV6-1; no clear D. V was pared by 5 bases and J by 2 bases, with 13 bases between. This CDR3 region has 14 residues. In germline, CDR1 is MNHNS, CDR2 SASEGT.

CDR3 DNA: TGTGCCAGCGAGGGGGGTAGCGGGAGTTTCAATGAGCAGTTCTTC. Its translation: CASEGGSGSFNEQFF. The chain recombines TRBV28 with TRBJ2-1, with 9 positions matching TRBD2. The V segment lost 8 bases and the J segment 6 bases; nucleotides outside the gene matches: 11. The length of the CDR3 is 15 residues. Germline CDR1 MDHEN, CDR2 SYDVKM. Supplemented by reference TRBV28 and TRBJ2-1, the full variable domain reads DVKVTQSSRYLVKRTGEKVFLECVQDMDHENMFWYRQDPGLGLRLIYFSYDVKMKEKGDIPEGYSVSREKKERFSLILESASTNQTSMYLCASEGGSGSFNEQFFGPGTRLTVL.

This chain joins TRBV7-8 and TRBJ2-7; D not certain. Trimming pared 5 bases from V and 7 bases from J, leaving 27 bases between. The V gene's germline CDR1 is SGHVS and CDR2 FQNEAQ. The CDR3 is 17 amino acids. In DNA form, the CDR3 reads TGTGCCAGCAGCCCCGATCGTGGTCTATTGATGTCGCTTGAGCAGTACTTC. As protein: CASSPDRGLLMSLEQYF.

This clone was observed a handful of times. The rearrangement links TRBV7-9 to TRBJ2-5, with 11 nucleotides matching TRBD2. The J segment lost 2 bases and the V segment lost 6 bases, leaving 2 bases of the junction unmatched. CDR3 length: 14 residues. CDR1 is SEHNR and CDR2 is FQNEAQ in the germline V gene (reference sequence). CDR3 amino acids: CASRTSGEQETQYF. The CDR3 DNA follows: TGTGCCAGCAGGACTAGCGGGGAACAAGAGACCCAGTACTTC. The full variable domain, with the rest looked up from reference TRBV7-9 and TRBJ2-5, is DTGVSQNPRHKITKRGQNVTFRCDPISEHNRLYWYRQTLGQGPEFLTYFQNEAQLEKSRLLSDRFSAERPKGSFSTLEIQRTEQGDSAMYLCASRTSGEQETQYFGPGTRLLVL.

This clone was detected a few times. The chain links TRBV2 to TRBJ2-5; D unclear. With 6 bases removed from V and 4 bases from J, the gap between germline ends came to 12 bases. This CDR3 spans 13 amino acids. From germline, CDR1 is SNHLY and CDR2 FYNNEI. The CDR3 DNA follows: TGTGCCAGCAGAGACGGGCCCAGAGAGACCCAGTACTTC. Its protein product is CASRDGPRETQYF.

This rearrangement joins TRBV18 to TRBJ2-7; maybe TRBD2 (7 bases). V was cut by 6 bases and J by 5 bases, with 14 bases left in between. Germline CDR1 KGHSH, CDR2 LQKENI. The CDR3 is 13 amino acids. CDR3 nucleotides: TGTGCCAGCTCTCTAGGGGGGGCCAACGAGCAGTACTTC. It yields the protein CASSLGGANEQYF.

V usage is TRBV6-5 and J usage is TRBJ2-1; unclear D gene. Germline-derived CDR1 and CDR2 are MNHEY and SVGAGI. V was cut by 2 bases and J by 6 bases, with 5 bases left in between. The CDR3 sequence is 12 residues long. The CDR3 DNA reads TGTGCCAGCAGTTACAGGGTCAATGAGCAGTTCTTC. It codes for CASSYRVNEQFF.

The J gene is TRBJ1-5, the V gene TRBV6-5, with 7 bases matching TRBD1. The germline V gene encodes CDR1 MNHEY and CDR2 SVGAGI. The CDR3 spans 15 residues. With V trimmed by 4 bases and J by 2 bases, 5 bases remained unmatched. The CDR3 coding sequence is TGTGCCAGCAGTTGGGACAGACCAGGCAATCAGCCCCAGCATTTT. Encoded protein: CASSWDRPGNQPQHF.

The chain joins TRBV7-6 to TRBJ2-7; 7 bases map to TRBD2. In germline, CDR1 is SGHVS, CDR2 FNYEAQ. The CDR3 extends over 15 amino acids. The trim removed 5 bases at V and 3 bases at J, leaving 10 bases unmatched. The chain's CDR3 is CASSMAAGPIYEQYF. The CDR3 DNA sequence: TGTGCCAGCAGCATGGCAGCGGGACCCATCTACGAGCAGTACTTC.

CDR3 sequence (DNA): TGTGCCAGCAGTTTCGGCAGGGGAGATTCGTTCGACTATGGCTACACCTTC. Translating gives CASSFGRGDSFDYGYTF. The gene calls are TRBV28 and TRBJ1-2, with D possibly being TRBD1 (6 bases). Germline CDR1 and CDR2: MDHEN and SYDVKM. Trimming removed 3 bases at V and 3 bases at J, with 20 bases between. This CDR3 region has 17 residues.

The V and J genes are TRBV10-3 and TRBJ1-2; 9 nucleotides align to TRBD1. This CDR3 comprises 14 residues. Unmatched junction bases numbered 9, after V lost 6 bases and J lost 7 bases. CDR1 ENHRY and CDR2 SYGVKD come from the germline V gene. The chain's CDR3 is CAIRDGQGILGYTF. CDR3 nucleotide sequence: TGTGCCATCAGGGACGGACAGGGGATTCTTGGCTACACCTTC.

This clone was detected a few times. The CDR3, as DNA: TGTGCCAGCAGCTGGACGGGCAACACCGGGGAGCTGTTTTTT. Translation: CASSWTGNTGELFF. The V call is TRBV7-2, the J call TRBJ2-2, with D unresolved. The V end was cut by 4 bases, the J end by 2 bases, with 8 bases between. The germline gives CDR1 SGHTA, CDR2 FQGNSA. The CDR3 contains 14 residues.

This clone was seen only once. V usage is TRBV11-1 and J usage is TRBJ2-2, with a weak D call TRBD2 (6 bases). The CDR3 has 15 residues. Trimming removed 1 base from V and 5 bases from J, with 11 bases in between. Germline assignment: CDR1 SGHAT and CDR2 FQDESV (reference sequence). This chain's CDR3 is CASSLVGGVTGELFF. The DNA of the CDR3 is TGTGCCAGCAGCTTAGTAGGAGGGGTAACCGGGGAGCTGTTTTTT. Full variable domain (missing parts from reference TRBV11-1 and TRBJ2-2): EAEVAQSPRYKITEKSQAVAFWCDPISGHATLYWYRQILGQGPELLVQFQDESVVDDSQLPKDRFSAERLKGVDSTLKIQPAELGDSAMYLCASSLVGGVTGELFFGEGSRLTVL.

This chain links TRBV5-4 with TRBJ1-6; weak D call: TRBD1 (5 bases). The CDR3 sequence is 14 residues long. V was shortened by 5 bases and J by 0 bases, with 6 bases between the two germline ends. Germline CDR1 reads SGHNT; CDR2 reads YYREEE (reference sequence). The CDR3, as DNA: TGTGCCAGCAGACAGGACTCCTATAATTCACCCCTCCACTTT. Protein sequence: CASRQDSYNSPLHF.

This rearrangement joins TRBV7-6 to TRBJ2-1; D ambiguous. The germline V gene encodes CDR1 SGHVS and CDR2 FNYEAQ. Between the trimmed V and J ends, which lost 1 base and 10 bases, there was a span of 8 bases. CDR3 length: 12 residues. CDR3 nucleotides: TGTGCCAGCAGCTTAGACCAAATAGAGCAGTTCTTC. It is translated as CASSLDQIEQFF.

The chain carries TRBV28 and TRBJ2-1, with D possibly being TRBD2 (5 bases). Germline V lookup: CDR1 MDHEN, CDR2 SYDVKM. CDR3 size: 16 residues. With 4 bases removed from V and 2 bases from J, the gap between germline ends came to 15 bases. DNA for the CDR3: TGTGCCAGCAGTTGGGTGTATACTAGTACCTACAATGAGCAGTTCTTC. It specifies CASSWVYTSTYNEQFF.

This CDR3 is CASSQDRGGLLDGYTF. The CDR3 DNA reads as TGCGCCAGCAGCCAAGATCGGGGGGGACTATTGGATGGCTACACCTTC. The chain joins TRBV4-3 to TRBJ1-2; D may be TRBD1 (5 bases). V gave up 0 bases and J gave up 6 bases, with 17 bases separating them. Looked up from germline, CDR1 is LGHNA and CDR2 is YSLEER. The CDR3 is 16 residues long.

This clone was observed a handful of times. The chain combines TRBV7-2 with TRBJ2-7; D ambiguous. Germline V gene data show CDR1 as SGHTA and CDR2 as FQGNSA. The CDR3 loop spans 15 amino acids. Trimming left V 3 bases short and J 3 bases short, with 15 bases between. The CDR3 is CASSFFTLKDYEQYF. The CDR3 coding sequence is TGTGCCAGCAGCTTTTTTACCCTTAAGGACTACGAGCAGTACTTC.

This clone was detected a few times. The chain is built from TRBV29-1 and TRBJ1-2, with D perhaps matching TRBD1 (5 bases). The germline V gene has CDR1 SQVTM and CDR2 ANQGSEA. The CDR3 covers 16 residues. The V gene lost 0 bases and the J gene lost 6 bases, with 20 bases spanning the gap. The CDR3 bases are TGCAGCGTTGAAGATGTCCGGAGGGGCGACGCCGATGGCTACACCTTC. Residues: CSVEDVRRGDADGYTF.

The chain couples TRBV7-2 to TRBJ1-1; D is unresolved. V lost 3 bases, J lost 10 bases, and 15 bases lay in between. The germline V gene has CDR1 SGHTA and CDR2 FQGNSA. CDR3 length equals 13 residues. CDR3 coding DNA: TGTGCCAGCAGCTTCGACCCAAGTCTTGTAGCTTTCTTT. Its protein product is CASSFDPSLVAFF.